Listed below are T cell receptor beta chains from one sample, sequenced in a study of T-cell memory formation after mild COVID-19. TCRdb analysed the 5' RACE reads with MiXCR anew, one entry per CDR3 protein. The table records roughly 370,000 distinct CDR3 sequences, approximately 15% of them present only once. What was sequenced was PBMCs or a T cell subset sorted from them (not recorded which). The origin of the receptors is a man aged 18 to 30 who had mild COVID-19 (a few samples of this study predate the infection). Cell type and time point are not known. Each CDR3 is given with its conserved first and last residue. A D gene is named only where the DNA matches it firmly. A row's size may be missing; if present it is once, few, many or a size class.

cdr3_nt: TGCAGCGTTGGTGATTTGGGCAATGAGCAGTTCTTC
cdr3_aa: CSVGDLGNEQFF
v_call: TRBV29-1
clone_size: -
j_call: TRBJ2-1
d_call: -

cdr3_nt: TGTGCCAGCATCCCCGCCGAGCGGGGGGTGATCGGGGAGCTGTTTTTT
cdr3_aa: CASIPAERGVIGELFF
v_call: TRBV7-9
clone_size: -
j_call: TRBJ2-2
d_call: TRBD2

cdr3_nt: TGCGCCAGCAGTGAGTCTCCCCACTACGAGCAGTACTTC
cdr3_aa: CASSESPHYEQYF
v_call: TRBV10-2
clone_size: -
j_call: TRBJ2-7
d_call: -

cdr3_nt: TGTGCCAGCAGCTCACCACTTGACAGGGGGAACGAAGAGCAGTACTTC
cdr3_aa: CASSSPLDRGNEEQYF
v_call: TRBV7-8
clone_size: -
j_call: TRBJ2-7
d_call: TRBD1

cdr3_nt: TGTGCCAGCAGCGTAGCAGGGCTAGCGGGCGGTGAGCAGTTCTTC
cdr3_aa: CASSVAGLAGGEQFF
v_call: TRBV9
clone_size: -
j_call: TRBJ2-1
d_call: TRBD2

cdr3_nt: TGTGCCAGCACCTTAGGGGAGTTTTATTCACCCCTCCACTTT
cdr3_aa: CASTLGEFYSPLHF
v_call: TRBV2
clone_size: few
j_call: TRBJ1-6
d_call: -

cdr3_nt: TGTGCCAGCAGCTTACTTACAGGGGAGCAGTTCTTC
cdr3_aa: CASSLLTGEQFF
v_call: TRBV5-6
clone_size: many
j_call: TRBJ2-1
d_call: -

cdr3_nt: TGCGCCAGCAGCCTAAACAGGGTCGGACTTTACGAGCAGTACTTC
cdr3_aa: CASSLNRVGLYEQYF
v_call: TRBV4-3
clone_size: -
j_call: TRBJ2-7
d_call: -

cdr3_nt: TGCGCCAGCAGCCGGGGAAAGGCGGCAACGGAGTACAATGAGCAGTTCTTC
cdr3_aa: CASSRGKAATEYNEQFF
v_call: TRBV4-1
clone_size: -
j_call: TRBJ2-1
d_call: -

cdr3_nt: TGTGCCAGCACCGGAGTGGACACTGAAGCTTTCTTT
cdr3_aa: CASTGVDTEAFF
v_call: TRBV28
clone_size: -
j_call: TRBJ1-1
d_call: -

cdr3_nt: TGTGCCAGCAGTTACTTGGGACCTCAATCTGGGGCCAACGTCCTGACTTTC
cdr3_aa: CASSYLGPQSGANVLTF
v_call: TRBV6-5
clone_size: few
j_call: TRBJ2-6
d_call: -

cdr3_nt: TGTGCCAGCAGCTTATACCCGGCTAGTCAGGAGACCCAGTACTTC
cdr3_aa: CASSLYPASQETQYF
v_call: TRBV7-8
clone_size: few
j_call: TRBJ2-5
d_call: -

cdr3_nt: TGTGCCAGCAGTTTTGACAGGGTTGGGAATTCACCCCTCCACTTT
cdr3_aa: CASSFDRVGNSPLHF
v_call: TRBV27
clone_size: once
j_call: TRBJ1-6
d_call: TRBD1

cdr3_nt: TGCAGCGTGAAGCAGGGCTCCTACAATGAGCAGTTCTTC
cdr3_aa: CSVKQGSYNEQFF
v_call: TRBV29-1
clone_size: few
j_call: TRBJ2-1
d_call: -

cdr3_nt: TGTGCCAGTAGAAGTGTCGGTACCGGGGAGCTGTTTTTT
cdr3_aa: CASRSVGTGELFF
v_call: TRBV19
clone_size: -
j_call: TRBJ2-2
d_call: -

cdr3_nt: TGTGCCAGCAGCCAAGAATCCCGGACAGGCGGGAACTATGGCTACACCTTC
cdr3_aa: CASSQESRTGGNYGYTF
v_call: TRBV4-2
clone_size: -
j_call: TRBJ1-2
d_call: TRBD1

cdr3_nt: TGCGCCAGCAGCCAAGTGGCTAGCGGGGGGGCAGATACGCAGTATTTT
cdr3_aa: CASSQVASGGADTQYF
v_call: TRBV4-3
clone_size: few
j_call: TRBJ2-3
d_call: TRBD2

cdr3_nt: TGCGCCAGCTTTTCTGGGGACAGGATTTTCACCGGGGAGCTGTTTTTT
cdr3_aa: CASFSGDRIFTGELFF
v_call: TRBV5-1
clone_size: few
j_call: TRBJ2-2
d_call: TRBD1

cdr3_nt: TGTGCCAGCAGCCTGAGGGAAGAAAGGGGTAGCTTTAGAGCTTTCTTT
cdr3_aa: CASSLREERGSFRAFF
v_call: TRBV7-9
clone_size: few
j_call: TRBJ1-1
d_call: -

cdr3_nt: TGCAGCGTTGAAGATTCAGGAGGGCCCCAGCATTTT
cdr3_aa: CSVEDSGGPQHF
v_call: TRBV29-1
clone_size: -
j_call: TRBJ1-5
d_call: -

cdr3_nt: TGTGCCAGCAGCCCGCTTTGGGAGCAGTACTTC
cdr3_aa: CASSPLWEQYF
v_call: TRBV7-9
clone_size: -
j_call: TRBJ2-7
d_call: -

cdr3_nt: TGTGCCAGCAGTTTCCGGCTAAGCCGTCCGGCCGGGGAGCTGTTTTTT
cdr3_aa: CASSFRLSRPAGELFF
v_call: TRBV12-3/TRBV12-4
clone_size: few
j_call: TRBJ2-2
d_call: -

cdr3_nt: TGTGCCTGGAGTGTAATGTCAGGGGCCTTCGGAGGGTGGTTCTTC
cdr3_aa: CAWSVMSGAFGGWFF
v_call: TRBV30
clone_size: few
j_call: TRBJ2-1
d_call: -

cdr3_nt: TGTGCCAGCAGCACTACAGGGGGCCTCTCCTACGAGCAGTACTTC
cdr3_aa: CASSTTGGLSYEQYF
v_call: TRBV7-9
clone_size: -
j_call: TRBJ2-7
d_call: TRBD1

cdr3_nt: TGTGCCAGCAGCGTAGAAGCTGTGGAGACCCAGTACTTC
cdr3_aa: CASSVEAVETQYF
v_call: TRBV9
clone_size: -
j_call: TRBJ2-5
d_call: -

cdr3_nt: TGTGCCAGCAGTAAACTGTTTAGCAATCAGCCCCAGCATTTT
cdr3_aa: CASSKLFSNQPQHF
v_call: TRBV2
clone_size: -
j_call: TRBJ1-5
d_call: -

cdr3_nt: TGTGCAGTCAGGAGCGGCTCTGGGGCCAACGTCCTGACTTTC
cdr3_aa: CAVRSGSGANVLTF
v_call: TRBV12-3/TRBV12-4
clone_size: -
j_call: TRBJ2-6
d_call: -

cdr3_nt: TGTGCCAGCAGCTTAGTATGGGACAGGGGAAATGAGCAGTTCTTC
cdr3_aa: CASSLVWDRGNEQFF
v_call: TRBV7-2
clone_size: -
j_call: TRBJ2-1
d_call: TRBD1

cdr3_nt: TGTGCCAGCAGTTACAGGGACGGCGGAGATACGCAGTATTTT
cdr3_aa: CASSYRDGGDTQYF
v_call: TRBV6-5
clone_size: many
j_call: TRBJ2-3
d_call: -